Described below is a single T cell receptor (beta chain) sequence and its context. This specimen belongs to a study of human T cells and chemical hapten exposure. About the research overall: The patients, most of them female, presented with alopecia areata, totalis or universalis.

TCRdb called the RACE reads again in MiXCR, with one record for every CDR3 protein. The table lists around 300,000 distinct CDR3 sequences, 7.7% of them singletons, with 0.9% to 1.5% in the top ten. Time point: pre-sensitization, week 0. Described treatment: therapeutic diphenylcyclopropenone sensitization with weekly scalp DPC. V was clipped by 5 bases and J by 2 bases; unmatched bases: 5. The CDR3 extends over 14 amino acids. The chain combines TRBV12-3 or TRBV12-4 with TRBJ2-5; TRBD1 matches 7 bases. This clonotype originated in a young man with alopecia areata. Some clones in this sample may be carry-over from other donors' samples. Sample: whole blood, taken in connection with sensitization to the hapten diphenylcyclopropenone (DPC). Written as DNA, the CDR3 is TGTGCCAGCAGTACACCGACAGGGCAAGAGACCCAGTACTTC. Its protein is CASSTPTGQETQYF.